The next 8 T cell receptor beta chains were all read from a single sample in a study of T cell responses to AZD1222 COVID-19 vaccine. Assay: immunoSEQ multiplex PCR; the TCRdb copy retains only in-frame clones and omits some. The sample yields fewer than 110,000 clones, around 91% seen once. Material: peripheral blood, obtained on day 0 of AZD1222 vaccination. All receptors come from an adult in good health.

The chain combines TRBV2 with TRBJ2-3, with 15 positions matching TRBD2. The CDR3 is 15 amino acids. The V gene end was trimmed by 7 bases and the J gene end by 5 bases; junction bases not matched to a gene: 4. Germline V gives CDR1 SNHLY, CDR2 FYNNEI. As DNA, the CDR3 is TGTGCCAGCACGGGACTAGCGGGGGGATTAGATACGCAGTATTTT. This gives the protein CASTGLAGGLDTQYF.

V gene TRBV5-4 combines with J gene TRBJ2-5; the D is unclear. CDR1 is SGHNT, CDR2 YYREEE, per germline (reference sequence). The CDR3 consists of 13 residues. Between the trimmed V and J ends, which lost 1 base and 1 base, there was a span of 5 bases. The CDR3 region is CASSLLLQETQYF. For the CDR3, the DNA is TGTGCCAGCAGCTTGTTGCTCCAAGAGACCCAGTACTTC.

This clone turned up a few times. This chain joins TRBV12-2 and TRBJ1-1; the D call in the table, TRBD1, was not verified against the DNA. TRBV12-2 is recorded as a pseudogene. CDR3 length: 11 residues. The CDR3 coding sequence is TGTGCAAGTCGCCGGGACAGAGAAGCTTTCTTT. Amino acid sequence: CASRRDREAFF.

The J gene is TRBJ1-6, the V gene TRBV6-5; D gene uncertain. Per the germline V gene, CDR1 is MNHEY and CDR2 is SVGAGI. Trimming shortened V by 8 bases and J by 7 bases, and 12 bases separated the two germline ends. The CDR3 extends over 13 amino acids. This CDR3 reads CASGVGLNSPLHF. The DNA of the CDR3 is TGTGCCAGCGGAGTAGGCCTCAATTCACCCCTCCACTTT.

J is TRBJ2-7 and V is TRBV7-9, with D perhaps matching TRBD1 (6 bases). Germline loops: CDR1 SEHNR, CDR2 FQNEAQ (reference sequence). This CDR3 region has 14 residues. With 1 base removed from V and 4 bases from J, the gap between germline ends came to 11 bases. CDR3 loop: CASSLGSGEYEQYF. DNA of the CDR3: TGTGCCAGCAGCTTAGGTTCAGGGGAGTACGAGCAGTACTTC.

CDR3 sequence (DNA): TGTGCCAGAAGCTTGGTGGGGGACCGGTCTTATTCGGGCTGGGGGAATCAGCCCCAGCATTTT. This sequence encodes CARSLVGDRSYSGWGNQPQHF. J is TRBJ1-5 and V is TRBV5-3; TRBD1 might be the D (5 bases). TRBV5-3 is assigned to the ORF class and has an uncertain function. This CDR3 is 21 amino acids long. Trimming cost V 0 bases and J 4 bases, with 29 bases left between them.

This chain connects TRBV7-9 to TRBJ1-2; maybe TRBD1 (5 bases). Between the trimmed V and J ends, which lost 9 bases and 8 bases, there was a span of 22 bases. The CDR3 sequence is 14 residues long. Germline V gene data show CDR1 as SEHNR and CDR2 as FQNEAQ (reference sequence). The CDR3, as DNA: TGTGCCAGTCAACCGGGACCTATCCACGGGGGCTACACCTTC. Amino acids: CASQPGPIHGGYTF.

This chain joins TRBV7-7 and TRBJ2-5, with D perhaps matching TRBD1 (5 bases). This CDR3 spans 18 amino acids. Trimming left V 1 base short and J 3 bases short, with 21 bases between. Germline V gene sequence: CDR1 SSHAT, CDR2 FNYEAQ (reference sequence). Here the CDR3 DNA reads TGTGCCAGCAGCTTAGGCCGTGCAGGGTTCGGCGGAGAAGAGACCCAGTACTTC. Translating it yields CASSLGRAGFGGEETQYF.